This TCR beta chain was retrieved from a study of blood T cell repertoires in COVID-19. Assay used: immunoSEQ multiplex PCR; TCRdb lists only in-frame clones, some missing. Of 250,000 or so clones listed, roughly 86% are singletons. This CDR3 has 14 residues. Germline V gene lookup returns CDR1 SGHRS and CDR2 YFSETQ. V shed 0 bases and J shed 2 bases, with 7 bases lying between them. Sequencing was carried out using PBMCs or T cells enriched from blood (not recorded which). This TCR was recovered from a woman between 18 and 29 years old who had recovered from COVID-19. V is TRBV5-1 and J is TRBJ2-3; D is ambiguous. This CDR3 is CASSLELDTDTQYF. The DNA for the CDR3 is TGCGCCAGCAGCTTGGAACTCGACACAGATACGCAGTATTTT.